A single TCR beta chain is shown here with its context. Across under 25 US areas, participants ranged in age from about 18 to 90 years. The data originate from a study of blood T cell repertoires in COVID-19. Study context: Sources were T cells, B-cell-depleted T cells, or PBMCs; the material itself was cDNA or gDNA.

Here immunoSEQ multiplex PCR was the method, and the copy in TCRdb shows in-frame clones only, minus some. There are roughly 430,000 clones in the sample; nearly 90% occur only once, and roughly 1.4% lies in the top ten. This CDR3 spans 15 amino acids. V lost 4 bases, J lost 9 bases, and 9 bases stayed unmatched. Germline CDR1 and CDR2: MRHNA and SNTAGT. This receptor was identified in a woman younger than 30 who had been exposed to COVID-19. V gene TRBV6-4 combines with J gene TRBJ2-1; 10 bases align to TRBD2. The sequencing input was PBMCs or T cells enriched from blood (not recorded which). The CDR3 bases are TGTGCCAGCAGTGTGGCTAGCGGGGGCGTAGGTGAGCAGTTCTTC. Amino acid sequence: CASSVASGGVGEQFF.